These 9 T cell receptor beta chains were sequenced from one sample in a study of T cell responses to AZD1222 COVID-19 vaccine. TCRdb keeps only in-frame clones here, not all; method: immunoSEQ multiplex PCR. The repertoire includes around 130,000 clones, under 95% of them detected once, and 5% to 6% sits in the top ten. The starting material was peripheral blood, obtained on day 0 of AZD1222 vaccination. The receptor source for this set is an adult in good health.

The CDR3 region has the DNA TGTGCCAGCAGTGCGGAATCCTACAATGAGCAGTTCTTC. It translates to CASSAESYNEQFF. This sequence joins TRBV2 and TRBJ2-1; D uncertain. V shed 4 bases and J shed 1 base, with 5 bases lying between them. The CDR3 runs 13 residues. Germline V lookup: CDR1 SNHLY, CDR2 FYNNEI.

The V gene is TRBV2, the J gene TRBJ1-5, with D hard to call. Trimming shortened V by 1 base and J by 5 bases, and 6 bases separated the two germline ends. The CDR3 runs to 13 residues. Germline CDR1 and CDR2: SNHLY and FYNNEI. The CDR3 DNA sequence: TGTGCCAGCAGTGAAGGACGAGATCAGCCCCAGCATTTT. This gives the protein CASSEGRDQPQHF.

Regarding this clone: This specimen includes other DNA sequences encoding the same CDR3. This sequence joins TRBV11-2 and TRBJ1-1; D not resolved. Deletions cut 1 base from V and 1 base from J, with 4 bases between. Germline lookup yields CDR1 SGHAT and CDR2 FQNNGV. This CDR3 has 13 residues. CDR3 DNA: TGTGCCAGCAGCTTAGGGGGGAACACTGAAGCTTTCTTT. The encoded protein is CASSLGGNTEAFF.

This rearrangement joins TRBV5-1 to TRBJ1-2; unclear D gene. Germline V gives CDR1 SGHRS, CDR2 YFSETQ. The length of the CDR3 is 15 residues. Trimming left V 4 bases short and J 0 bases short, with 13 bases between. CDR3 region: CASSLRTSANYGYTF. The CDR3 DNA reads as TGCGCCAGCAGCCTAAGGACGTCCGCTAACTATGGCTACACCTTC.

This chain links TRBV27 with TRBJ1-1; D possibly corresponds to TRBD1 (6 bases). CDR3 length: 14 amino acids. Looked up from germline, CDR1 is MNHEY and CDR2 is SMNVEV (reference sequence). Trimming left V 4 bases short and J 2 bases short, with 11 bases between. DNA for the CDR3: TGTGCCAGCAGTTGGGGGCGGATTAACACTGAAGCTTTCTTT. Translation: CASSWGRINTEAFF.

The chain couples TRBV19 to TRBJ2-7; 7 bases fit TRBD1. The CDR3 runs to 15 residues. The germline V gene has CDR1 LNHDA and CDR2 SQIVND (reference sequence). The V gene end was trimmed by 6 bases and the J gene end by 0 bases; junction bases not matched to a gene: 8. The CDR3 is CASSLTGLSSYEQYF. CDR3 coding DNA: TGTGCCAGTAGCCTGACAGGGTTGAGCTCCTACGAGCAGTACTTC.

This rearrangement joins TRBV28 to TRBJ1-1, with TRBD1 identical over 7 bases. Looked up from germline, CDR1 is MDHEN and CDR2 is SYDVKM. The V and J ends lost 8 bases and 4 bases, in that order; junction bases with no gene match: 10. This CDR3 has 14 amino acids. The CDR3: CASVEGGASTEAFF. The CDR3 nucleotides are TGTGCCAGCGTGGAAGGGGGCGCGAGCACTGAAGCTTTCTTT.

This chain joins TRBV4-1 and TRBJ1-5, with a possible D match to TRBD1 (5 bases). V was clipped by 0 bases and J by 0 bases, with 9 bases between them. Germline values: CDR1 MGHRA, CDR2 YSYEKL. The CDR3 is 16 amino acids. The DNA for the CDR3 is TGCGCCAGCAGCCAAGACTTAGACAGTAGCAATCAGCCCCAGCATTTT. Translated, it gives CASSQDLDSSNQPQHF.

V gene TRBV10-2 combines with J gene TRBJ1-5; tentatively, D is TRBD1 (6 bases). Germline V gene data show CDR1 as WSHSY and CDR2 as SAAADI. The CDR3 has 13 amino acids. V was cut by 9 bases and J by 0 bases, with 9 bases left in between. In DNA form, the CDR3 reads TGCGCCAGTGGACAGATTAGCAATCAGCCCCAGCATTTT. This gives the protein CASGQISNQPQHF.